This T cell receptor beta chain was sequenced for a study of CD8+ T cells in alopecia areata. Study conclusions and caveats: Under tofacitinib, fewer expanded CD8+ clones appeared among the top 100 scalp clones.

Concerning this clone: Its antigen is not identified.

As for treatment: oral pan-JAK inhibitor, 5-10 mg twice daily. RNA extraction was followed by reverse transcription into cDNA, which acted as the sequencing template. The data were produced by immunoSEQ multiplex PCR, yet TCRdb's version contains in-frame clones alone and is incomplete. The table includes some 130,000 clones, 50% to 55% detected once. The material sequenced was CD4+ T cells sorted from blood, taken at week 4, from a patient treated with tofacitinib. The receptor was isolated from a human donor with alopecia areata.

The CDR3 loop reads CAWMRTSGRTPMFF. DNA of the CDR3: TGTGCCTGGATGCGGACTAGCGGGAGAACACCAATGTTCTTC. The chain uses TRBV30 and TRBJ2-1; 13 nucleotides line up with TRBD2. Trimming removed 4 bases from V and 15 bases from J; junction bases left unmatched: 12. Germline V CDR1 and CDR2: GTSNPN, SVGIG (reference sequence). The CDR3 is made up of 14 amino acids.